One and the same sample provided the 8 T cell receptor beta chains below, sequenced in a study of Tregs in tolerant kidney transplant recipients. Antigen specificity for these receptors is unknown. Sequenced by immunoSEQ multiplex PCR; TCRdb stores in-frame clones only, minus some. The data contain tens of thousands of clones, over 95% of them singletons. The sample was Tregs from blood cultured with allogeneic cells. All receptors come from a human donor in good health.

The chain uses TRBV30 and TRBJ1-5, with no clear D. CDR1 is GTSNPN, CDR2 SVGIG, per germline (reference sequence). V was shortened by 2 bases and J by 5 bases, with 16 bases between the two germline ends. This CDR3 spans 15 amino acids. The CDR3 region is CAWSPPVDRHQPQHF. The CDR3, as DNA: TGTGCCTGGAGTCCACCCGTGGACCGACATCAGCCCCAGCATTTT. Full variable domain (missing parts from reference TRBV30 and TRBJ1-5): SQTIHQWPATLVQPVGSPLSLECTVEGTSNPNLYWYRQAAGRGLQLLFYSVGIGQISSEVPQNLSASRPQDRQFILSSKKLLLSDSGFYLCAWSPPVDRHQPQHFGDGTRLSIL.

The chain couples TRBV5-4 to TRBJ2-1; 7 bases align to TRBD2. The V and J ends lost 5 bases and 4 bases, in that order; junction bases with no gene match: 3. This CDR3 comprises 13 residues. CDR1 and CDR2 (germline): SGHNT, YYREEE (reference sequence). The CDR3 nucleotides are TGTGCCAGCAGAGGCGGGAGTTACAATGAGCAGTTCTTC. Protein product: CASRGGSYNEQFF.

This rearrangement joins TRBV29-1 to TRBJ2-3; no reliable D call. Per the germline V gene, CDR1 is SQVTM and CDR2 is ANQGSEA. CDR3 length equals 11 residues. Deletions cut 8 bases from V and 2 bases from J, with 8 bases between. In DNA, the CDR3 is TGCAGCTCAGCCATCACAGATACGCAGTATTTT. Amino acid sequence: CSSAITDTQYF.

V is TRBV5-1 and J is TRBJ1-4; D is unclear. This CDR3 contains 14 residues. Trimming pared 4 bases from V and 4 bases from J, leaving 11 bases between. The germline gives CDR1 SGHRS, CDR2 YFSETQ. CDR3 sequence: CASSLAAGNEKLFF. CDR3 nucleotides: TGCGCCAGCAGCCTAGCTGCCGGTAATGAAAAACTGTTTTTT.

The CDR3 spells CASSPPVHGRGYEQYF. CDR3 bases: TGTGCCAGCAGCCCCCCAGTCCATGGCAGGGGGTACGAGCAGTACTTC. The J gene is TRBJ2-7, the V gene TRBV21-1; the DNA was not used to check the table's D call, TRBD1. TRBV21-1 has pseudogene status. The CDR3 covers 16 residues.

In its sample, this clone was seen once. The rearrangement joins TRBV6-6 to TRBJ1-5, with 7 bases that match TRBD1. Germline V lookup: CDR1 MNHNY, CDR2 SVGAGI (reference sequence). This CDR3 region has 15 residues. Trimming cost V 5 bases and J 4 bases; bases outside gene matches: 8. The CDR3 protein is CASSGNRGTNQPQHF. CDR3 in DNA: TGTGCCAGCAGTGGAAACAGGGGCACGAATCAGCCCCAGCATTTT.

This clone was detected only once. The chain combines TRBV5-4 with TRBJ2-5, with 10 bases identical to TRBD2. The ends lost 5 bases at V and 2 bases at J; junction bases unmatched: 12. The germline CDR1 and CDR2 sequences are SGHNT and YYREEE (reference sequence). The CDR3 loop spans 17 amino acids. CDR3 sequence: CASSVLGLATQQETQYF. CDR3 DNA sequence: TGTGCCAGCAGTGTTTTGGGACTAGCGACCCAACAAGAGACCCAGTACTTC.

CDR3 bases: TGTGCCAGCTCACAAATGAGCGGGGGCGGAGAGACCCAGTACTTC. Translated, it gives CASSQMSGGGETQYF. V and J are TRBV18 and TRBJ2-5; 8 bases align to TRBD2. CDR3 length: 15 residues. Trimming took 4 bases from V and 4 from J; bases not matched to a gene: 8. The germline CDR1 and CDR2 sequences are KGHSH and LQKENI.